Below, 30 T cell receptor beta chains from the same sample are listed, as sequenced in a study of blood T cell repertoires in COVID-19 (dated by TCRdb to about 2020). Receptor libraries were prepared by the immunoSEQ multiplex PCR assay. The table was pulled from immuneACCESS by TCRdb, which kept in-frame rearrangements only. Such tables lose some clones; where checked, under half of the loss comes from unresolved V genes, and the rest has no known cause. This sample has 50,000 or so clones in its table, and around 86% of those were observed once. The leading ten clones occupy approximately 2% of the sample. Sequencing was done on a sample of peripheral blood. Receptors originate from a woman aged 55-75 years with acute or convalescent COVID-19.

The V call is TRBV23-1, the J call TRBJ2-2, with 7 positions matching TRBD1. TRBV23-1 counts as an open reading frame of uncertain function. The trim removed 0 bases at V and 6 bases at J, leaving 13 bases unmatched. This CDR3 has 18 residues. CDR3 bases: TGCGCCAGCAGTCAATCTTCGGACAGGACAGTGGGTCCCGGGGAGCTGTTTTTT. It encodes CASSQSSDRTVGPGELFF.

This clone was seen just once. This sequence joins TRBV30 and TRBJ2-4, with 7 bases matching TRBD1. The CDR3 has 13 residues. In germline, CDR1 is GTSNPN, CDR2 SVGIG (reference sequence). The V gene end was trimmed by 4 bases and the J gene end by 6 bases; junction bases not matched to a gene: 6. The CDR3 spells CAWIGQARNIQYF. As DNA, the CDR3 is TGTGCCTGGATCGGACAGGCGCGAAACATTCAGTACTTC.

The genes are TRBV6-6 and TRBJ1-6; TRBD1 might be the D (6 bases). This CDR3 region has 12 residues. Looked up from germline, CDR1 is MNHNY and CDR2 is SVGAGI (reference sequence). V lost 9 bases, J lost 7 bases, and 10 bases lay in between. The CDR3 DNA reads TGTGCCAGTCAGGGGACCAATTCACCCCTCCACTTT. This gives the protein CASQGTNSPLHF.

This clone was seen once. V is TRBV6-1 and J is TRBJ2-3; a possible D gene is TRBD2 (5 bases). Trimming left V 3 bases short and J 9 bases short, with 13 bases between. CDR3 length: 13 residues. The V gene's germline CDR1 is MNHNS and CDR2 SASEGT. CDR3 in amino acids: CASSDPWSGTQYF. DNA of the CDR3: TGTGCCAGCAGTGACCCCTGGAGCGGAACGCAGTATTTT.

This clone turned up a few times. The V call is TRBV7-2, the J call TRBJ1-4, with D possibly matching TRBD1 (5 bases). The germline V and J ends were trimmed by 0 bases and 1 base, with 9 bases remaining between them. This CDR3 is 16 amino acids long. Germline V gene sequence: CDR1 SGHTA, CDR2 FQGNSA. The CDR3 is CASSLASGGTNEKLFF. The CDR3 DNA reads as TGTGCCAGCAGCTTAGCGTCGGGGGGAACTAATGAAAAACTGTTTTTT.

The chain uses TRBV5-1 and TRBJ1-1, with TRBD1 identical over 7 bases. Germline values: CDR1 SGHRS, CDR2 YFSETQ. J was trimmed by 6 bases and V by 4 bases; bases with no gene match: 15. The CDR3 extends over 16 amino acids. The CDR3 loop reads CASSELQGPGLSEAFF. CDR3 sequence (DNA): TGCGCCAGCAGCGAACTACAGGGGCCGGGGTTATCTGAAGCTTTCTTT.

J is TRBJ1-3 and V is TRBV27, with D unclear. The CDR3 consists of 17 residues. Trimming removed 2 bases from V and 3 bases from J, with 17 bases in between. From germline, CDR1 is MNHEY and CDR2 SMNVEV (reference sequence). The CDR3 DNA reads TGTGCCAGCAGTTTAAATGGAGTGGGAGCGGTTGGAAACACCATATATTTT. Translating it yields CASSLNGVGAVGNTIYF.

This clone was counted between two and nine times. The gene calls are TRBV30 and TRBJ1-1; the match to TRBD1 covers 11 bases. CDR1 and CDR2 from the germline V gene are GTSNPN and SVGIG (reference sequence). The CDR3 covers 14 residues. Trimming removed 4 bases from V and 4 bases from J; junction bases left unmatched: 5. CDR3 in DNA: TGTGCCTGGAATAGTGGGACAGGGGGCACTGAAGCTTTCTTT. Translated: CAWNSGTGGTEAFF.

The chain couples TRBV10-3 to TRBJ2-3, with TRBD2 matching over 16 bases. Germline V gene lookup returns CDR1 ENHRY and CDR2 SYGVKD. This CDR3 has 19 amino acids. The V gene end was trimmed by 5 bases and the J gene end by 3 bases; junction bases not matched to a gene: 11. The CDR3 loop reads CAISLYGTSGRAPTDTQYF. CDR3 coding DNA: TGTGCCATCAGTCTATATGGGACTAGCGGGAGGGCCCCGACAGATACGCAGTATTTT.

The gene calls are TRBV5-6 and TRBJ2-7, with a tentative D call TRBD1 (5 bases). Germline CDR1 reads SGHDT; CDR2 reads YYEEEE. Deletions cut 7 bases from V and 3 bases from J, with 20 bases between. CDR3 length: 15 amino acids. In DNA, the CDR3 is TGTGCCAGCGCCCAGGGTAGCACCCTATACTACGAGCAGTACTTC. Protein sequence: CASAQGSTLYYEQYF.

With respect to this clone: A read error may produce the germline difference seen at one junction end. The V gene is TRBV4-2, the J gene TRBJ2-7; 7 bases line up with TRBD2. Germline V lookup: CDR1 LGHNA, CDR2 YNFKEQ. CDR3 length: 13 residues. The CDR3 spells CASSQGSRTSPNF. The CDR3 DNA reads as TGTGCCAGCAGCCAAGGATCCAGGACTAGTCCGAACTTC.

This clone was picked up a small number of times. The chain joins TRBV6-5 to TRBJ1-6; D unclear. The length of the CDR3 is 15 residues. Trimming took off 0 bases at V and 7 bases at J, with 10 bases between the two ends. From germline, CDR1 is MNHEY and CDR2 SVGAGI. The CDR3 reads CASSYSRTGNSPLHF. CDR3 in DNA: TGTGCCAGCAGTTACTCGAGAACCGGGAATTCACCCCTCCACTTT.

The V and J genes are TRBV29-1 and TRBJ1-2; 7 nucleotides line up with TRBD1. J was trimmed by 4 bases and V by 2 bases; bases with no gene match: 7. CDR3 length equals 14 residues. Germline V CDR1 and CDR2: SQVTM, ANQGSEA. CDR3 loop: CSVETGQFLYGYTF. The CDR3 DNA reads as TGCAGCGTTGAAACGGGACAGTTTCTCTATGGCTACACCTTC.

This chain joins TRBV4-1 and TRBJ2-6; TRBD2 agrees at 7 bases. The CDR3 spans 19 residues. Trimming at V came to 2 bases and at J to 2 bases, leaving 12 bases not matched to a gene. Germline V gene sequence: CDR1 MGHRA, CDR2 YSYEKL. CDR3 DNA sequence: TGCGCCAGCAGCCAAACTAGCGTCCCAACCCCCCCTGGGGCCAACGTCCTGACTTTC. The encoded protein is CASSQTSVPTPPGANVLTF.

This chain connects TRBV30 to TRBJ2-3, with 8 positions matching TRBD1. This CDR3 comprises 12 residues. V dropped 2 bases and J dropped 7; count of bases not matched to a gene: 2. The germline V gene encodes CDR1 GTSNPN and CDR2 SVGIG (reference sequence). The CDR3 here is CAWSQGAYTQYF. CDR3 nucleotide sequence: TGTGCCTGGAGTCAGGGGGCTTATACGCAGTATTTT.

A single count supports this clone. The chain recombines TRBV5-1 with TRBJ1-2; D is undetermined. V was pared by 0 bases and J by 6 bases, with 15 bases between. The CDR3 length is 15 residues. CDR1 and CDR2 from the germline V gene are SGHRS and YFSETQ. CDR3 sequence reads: CASSLAGGVPNGYTF. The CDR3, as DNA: TGCGCCAGCAGCTTGGCCGGAGGAGTCCCGAATGGCTACACCTTC.

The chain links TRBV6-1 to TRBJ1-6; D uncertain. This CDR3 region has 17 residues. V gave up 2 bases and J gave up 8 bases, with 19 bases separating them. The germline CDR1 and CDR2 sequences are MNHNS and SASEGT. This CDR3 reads CASSESAPRSKHSPLHF. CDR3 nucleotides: TGTGCCAGCAGTGAATCCGCCCCGCGTAGCAAGCATTCACCCCTCCACTTT.

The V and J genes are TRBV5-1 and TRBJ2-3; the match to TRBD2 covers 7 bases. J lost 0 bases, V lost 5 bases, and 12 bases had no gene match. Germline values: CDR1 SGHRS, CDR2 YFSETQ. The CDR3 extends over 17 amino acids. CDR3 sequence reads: CASSPQRGLTSTDTQYF. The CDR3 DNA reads TGCGCCAGCAGTCCCCAGCGGGGATTAACTAGCACAGATACGCAGTATTTT.

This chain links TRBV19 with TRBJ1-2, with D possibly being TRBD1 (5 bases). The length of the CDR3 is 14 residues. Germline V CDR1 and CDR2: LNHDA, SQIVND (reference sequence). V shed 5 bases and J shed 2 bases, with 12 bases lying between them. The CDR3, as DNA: TGTGCCAGTAGTGAGACAGAAACCAACTATGGCTACACCTTC. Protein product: CASSETETNYGYTF.

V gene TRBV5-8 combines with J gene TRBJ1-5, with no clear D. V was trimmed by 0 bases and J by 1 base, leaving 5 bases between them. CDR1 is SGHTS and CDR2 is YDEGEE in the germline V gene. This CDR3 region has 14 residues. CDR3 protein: CASSLVSSNQPQHF. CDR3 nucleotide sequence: TGTGCCAGCAGCTTGGTTTCGAGCAATCAGCCCCAGCATTTT.

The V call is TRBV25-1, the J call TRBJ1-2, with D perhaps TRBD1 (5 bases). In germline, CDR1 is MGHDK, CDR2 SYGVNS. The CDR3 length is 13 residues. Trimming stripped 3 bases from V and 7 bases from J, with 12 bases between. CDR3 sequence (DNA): TGTGCCAGCAGTGAGTCTTTCCAGGGTGGCTACACCTTC. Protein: CASSESFQGGYTF.

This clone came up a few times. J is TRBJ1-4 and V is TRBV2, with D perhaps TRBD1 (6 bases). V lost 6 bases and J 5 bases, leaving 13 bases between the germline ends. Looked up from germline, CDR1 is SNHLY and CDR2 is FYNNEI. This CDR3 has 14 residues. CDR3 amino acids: CASSRDMQNEKLFF. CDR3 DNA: TGTGCCAGCAGCCGGGACATGCAAAATGAAAAACTGTTTTTT.

CDR3 nucleotide sequence: TGCGCCAGCAGCTTGTTTCGCACCGAGGGCGGGGAGACCCAGTACTTC. It is translated as CASSLFRTEGGETQYF. The chain is built from TRBV5-1 and TRBJ2-5, with D possibly being TRBD2 (5 bases). Germline lookup yields CDR1 SGHRS and CDR2 YFSETQ. V lost 1 base and J 5 bases, leaving 18 bases between the germline ends. This CDR3 comprises 16 residues.

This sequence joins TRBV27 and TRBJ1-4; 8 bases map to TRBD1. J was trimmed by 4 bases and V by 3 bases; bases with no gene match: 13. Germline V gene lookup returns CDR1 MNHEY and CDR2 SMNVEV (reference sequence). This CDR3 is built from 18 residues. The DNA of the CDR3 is TGTGCCAGCAGTTTTGTACCTCCCGGGACAGGCCTTAATGAAAAACTGTTTTTT. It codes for CASSFVPPGTGLNEKLFF.

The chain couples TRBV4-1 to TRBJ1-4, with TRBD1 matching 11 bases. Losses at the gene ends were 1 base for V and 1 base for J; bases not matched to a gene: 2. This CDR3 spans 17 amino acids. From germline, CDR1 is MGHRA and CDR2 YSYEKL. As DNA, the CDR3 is TGCGCCAGCAGCCAAGTGGGGACAGGGGGAACTAATGAAAAACTGTTTTTT. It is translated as CASSQVGTGGTNEKLFF.

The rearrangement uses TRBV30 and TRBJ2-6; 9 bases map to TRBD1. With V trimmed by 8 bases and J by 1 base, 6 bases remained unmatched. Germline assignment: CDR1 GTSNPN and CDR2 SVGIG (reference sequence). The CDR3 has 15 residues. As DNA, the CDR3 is TGTGCCAGGGACAGGGCCTCGTCTGGGGCCAACGTCCTGACTTTC. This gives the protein CARDRASSGANVLTF.

The CDR3 loop reads CASKSGLERTEAFF. DNA for the CDR3: TGTGCCAGCAAATCAGGGCTCGAAAGGACTGAAGCTTTCTTT. The chain links TRBV6-5 to TRBJ1-1; TRBD1 might be the D (5 bases). This CDR3 region has 14 residues. Trimming stripped 7 bases from V and 5 bases from J, with 17 bases between. CDR1 is MNHEY, CDR2 SVGAGI, per germline.

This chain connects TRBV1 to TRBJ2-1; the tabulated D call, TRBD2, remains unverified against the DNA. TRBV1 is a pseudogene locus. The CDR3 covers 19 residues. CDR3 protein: CTSRGETSGGPCSYNEQFF. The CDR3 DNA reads TGCACCAGCAGGGGGGAAACTAGCGGGGGGCCATGCTCCTACAATGAGCAGTTCTTC.

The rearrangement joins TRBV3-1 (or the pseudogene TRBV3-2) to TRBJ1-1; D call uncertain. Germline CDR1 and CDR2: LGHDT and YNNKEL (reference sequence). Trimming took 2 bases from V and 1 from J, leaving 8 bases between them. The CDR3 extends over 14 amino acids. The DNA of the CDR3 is TGTGCCAGCAGCCAAAGGCCGGGGAACACTGAAGCTTTCTTT. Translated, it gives CASSQRPGNTEAFF.

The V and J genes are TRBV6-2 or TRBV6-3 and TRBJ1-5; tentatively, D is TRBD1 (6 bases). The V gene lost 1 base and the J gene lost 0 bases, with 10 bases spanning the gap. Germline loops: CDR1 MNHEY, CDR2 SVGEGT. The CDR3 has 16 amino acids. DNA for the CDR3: TGTGCCAGCAGTTACTGGTCAGGGGATAGCAATCAGCCCCAGCATTTT. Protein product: CASSYWSGDSNQPQHF.